This passage covers 23 T cell receptor beta chains from one sample sequenced in a study of beta chain features in type 1 diabetes. What was sequenced were expressed TCRB transcripts, since all of the isolated RNA had been reverse transcribed. The method was immunoSEQ multiplex PCR; TCRdb's version includes in-frame clones alone and lacks a portion of them. The sample includes more than 150,000 clones, 10% to 15% of them seen just once. Sequenced sample: central memory CD4+ T cells from blood. The receptors originated from a woman younger than 30 in good health.

In this sample, this clone turned up a few times. At one boundary the junction diverges from the germline segment, which might be a read error. The V call is TRBV2, the J call TRBJ2-1; D is perhaps TRBD1 (5 bases). The CDR3 consists of 12 residues. The V gene's germline CDR1 is SNHLY and CDR2 FYNNEI. The CDR3 reads CASSELRDRPVF. CDR3 DNA: TGTGCCAGCAGTGAACTCAGGGATCGTCCGGTCTTC. The whole variable domain, filled in from reference TRBV2 and TRBJ2-1, reads EPEVTQTPSHQVTQMGQEVILRCVPISNHLYFYWYRQILGQKVEFLVSFYNNEISEKSEIFDDQFSVERPDGSNFTLKIRSTKLEDSAMYFCASSELRDRPVFGPGTRLTVL.

The chain links TRBV5-1 to TRBJ1-2, with 9 positions matching TRBD1. The CDR3 sequence is 13 residues long. Germline V gene lookup returns CDR1 SGHRS and CDR2 YFSETQ. The ends lost 3 bases at V and 6 bases at J; junction bases unmatched: 3. CDR3 residues: CASSWDRANGYTF. CDR3 in DNA: TGCGCCAGCAGCTGGGACAGGGCGAATGGCTACACCTTC.

This clone came up once. The chain couples TRBV2 to TRBJ1-5; no definite D call. The CDR3 is 14 residues long. The V gene lost 5 bases and the J gene lost 0 bases, with 8 bases spanning the gap. CDR1 is SNHLY and CDR2 is FYNNEI in the germline V gene. The CDR3, as DNA: TGTGCCAGCAGTACCGCTAATAGCAATCAGCCCCAGCATTTT. This encodes CASSTANSNQPQHF.

This clone was counted at least ten times. The chain has TRBV29-1 and TRBJ2-3, with 11 bases lining up with TRBD2. CDR1 and CDR2 from the germline V gene are SQVTM and ANQGSEA. V lost 8 bases, J lost 5 bases, and 9 bases stayed unmatched. This CDR3 is 14 amino acids long. CDR3 DNA sequence: TGCAGCTACCATAGCGGGAGGGCCCAAGATACGCAGTATTTT. Protein: CSYHSGRAQDTQYF.

This clone was seen a handful of times. V and J are TRBV5-4 and TRBJ2-7; possible D gene TRBD2, 7 bases. Germline V lookup: CDR1 SGHNT, CDR2 YYREEE (reference sequence). Trimming left V 6 bases short and J 6 bases short, with 22 bases between. This CDR3 region has 15 residues. The CDR3 spells CASNSKGEGQVEQYF. CDR3 in DNA: TGTGCCAGCAATAGCAAGGGGGAGGGCCAAGTCGAGCAGTACTTC.

The J gene is TRBJ1-1, the V gene TRBV6-5; a possible D gene is TRBD1 (5 bases). The CDR3 consists of 14 residues. CDR1 MNHEY and CDR2 SVGAGI come from the germline V gene. V was trimmed by 2 bases and J by 0 bases, leaving 7 bases between them. For the CDR3, the DNA is TGTGCCAGCAGTTACGGGGCAGTGAACACTGAAGCTTTCTTT. Protein product: CASSYGAVNTEAFF.

This clone was detected only a few times. This chain uses TRBV28 with TRBJ2-7; D gene unclear. V lost 5 bases and J lost 0, with 14 bases in between. This CDR3 contains 15 residues. CDR1 is MDHEN and CDR2 is SYDVKM in the germline V gene. The CDR3 DNA follows: TGTGCCAGCAGTCGGTTGGGCCCCCTCTCCTACGAGCAGTACTTC. It codes for CASSRLGPLSYEQYF.

The chain joins TRBV7-9 to TRBJ2-3; possible D gene TRBD2, 6 bases. Trimming removed 1 base from V and 3 bases from J, with 8 bases in between. This CDR3 comprises 14 residues. Germline lookup yields CDR1 SEHNR and CDR2 FQNEAQ (reference sequence). CDR3 sequence reads: CASSLDGRTDTQYF. The CDR3 nucleotides are TGTGCCAGCAGCTTAGACGGGAGAACAGATACGCAGTATTTT.

The V gene is TRBV27, the J gene TRBJ2-2, with D possibly TRBD1 on 5 matching bases. Trimming took off 6 bases at V and 2 bases at J, with 13 bases between the two ends. Germline V CDR1 and CDR2: MNHEY, SMNVEV (reference sequence). CDR3 length equals 15 residues. In DNA form, the CDR3 reads TGTGCCAGCAGATTGGCAGGGCGTAACACCGGGGAGCTGTTTTTT. This gives the protein CASRLAGRNTGELFF.

This clone turned up a few times. The genes are TRBV5-4 and TRBJ2-5, with TRBD2 matching 9 bases. This CDR3 spans 16 amino acids. Trimming cost V 3 bases and J 2 bases; bases outside gene matches: 8. In germline, CDR1 is SGHNT, CDR2 YYREEE (reference sequence). The CDR3 nucleotides read TGTGCCAGCAGCTCTCCAGCGGGAGGCGGACAAGAGACCCAGTACTTC. Translated: CASSSPAGGGQETQYF.

This clone has just a few counts. The chain has TRBV9 and TRBJ2-5, with D possibly being TRBD2 (5 bases). The germline V gene has CDR1 SGDLS and CDR2 YYNGEE. V gave up 0 bases and J gave up 5 bases, with 14 bases separating them. CDR3 size: 15 residues. The DNA for the CDR3 is TGTGCCAGCAGCGTAGGGGCGGCTGGAGGTGAGACCCAGTACTTC. Its protein product is CASSVGAAGGETQYF.

The CDR3 DNA reads TGTGCCAGCAGCCAACAGGGGTCGGCAGATACGCAGTATTTT. Its translation is CASSQQGSADTQYF. This chain uses TRBV7-6 with TRBJ2-3, with TRBD1 identical over 7 bases. J was trimmed by 4 bases and V by 5 bases; bases with no gene match: 6. This CDR3 has 14 amino acids. In germline, CDR1 is SGHVS, CDR2 FNYEAQ.

The table lists this clone with a few counts. CDR3 in DNA: TGTGCCAGCAGCTTAGCAGGGGCCGGCGGCTACGAGCAGTACTTC. Encoded protein: CASSLAGAGGYEQYF. This chain connects TRBV7-2 to TRBJ2-7; tentatively, D is TRBD1 (5 bases). Germline V gives CDR1 SGHTA, CDR2 FQGNSA. This CDR3 has 15 residues. V lost 0 bases and J 3 bases, leaving 12 bases between the germline ends.

This clone has only a few counts. This chain joins TRBV2 and TRBJ2-5; a weak D match, TRBD1 (5 bases). Germline CDR1 SNHLY, CDR2 FYNNEI. V lost 6 bases and J lost 4, with 12 bases in between. This CDR3 comprises 13 residues. As DNA, the CDR3 is TGTGCCAGCAGATCAGGGCAGCGAGAGACCCAGTACTTC. As protein: CASRSGQRETQYF. The whole variable domain, remainder taken from reference TRBV2 and TRBJ2-5, is EPEVTQTPSHQVTQMGQEVILRCVPISNHLYFYWYRQILGQKVEFLVSFYNNEISEKSEIFDDQFSVERPDGSNFTLKIRSTKLEDSAMYFCASRSGQRETQYFGPGTRLLVL.

This chain links TRBV6-6 with TRBJ1-5; D possibly corresponds to TRBD1 (6 bases). Germline V CDR1 and CDR2: MNHNY, SVGAGI (reference sequence). This CDR3 is 15 amino acids long. Deletions cut 2 bases from V and 5 bases from J, with 13 bases between. CDR3 nucleotide sequence: TGTGCCAGCAGTTACCGGGGGGCGCGCGATCAGCCCCAGCATTTT. Its translation: CASSYRGARDQPQHF.

This clone was picked up a small number of times. This chain links TRBV2 with TRBJ1-4; TRBD1 agrees at 8 bases. There are 15 residues in the CDR3. Per the germline V gene, CDR1 is SNHLY and CDR2 is FYNNEI. Trimming cost V 6 bases and J 5 bases; bases outside gene matches: 8. In DNA form, the CDR3 reads TGTGCCAGCAGCCCCGGACAGGGTAGAAATGAAAAACTGTTTTTT. Translating it yields CASSPGQGRNEKLFF. Using reference TRBV2 and TRBJ1-4 for the parts outside the CDR3, the full variable domain is EPEVTQTPSHQVTQMGQEVILRCVPISNHLYFYWYRQILGQKVEFLVSFYNNEISEKSEIFDDQFSVERPDGSNFTLKIRSTKLEDSAMYFCASSPGQGRNEKLFFGSGTQLSVL.

The CDR3 DNA is TGTGCCTGGACTGGAGGGAATATCGACAATGAGCAGTTCTTC. Its protein product is CAWTGGNIDNEQFF. V gene TRBV30 combines with J gene TRBJ2-1; possibly TRBD2 for D (6 bases). CDR3 length equals 14 residues. V lost 4 bases and J 5 bases, leaving 15 bases between the germline ends. The germline V gene has CDR1 GTSNPN and CDR2 SVGIG (reference sequence).

The chain carries TRBV19 and TRBJ2-7; TRBD1 matches at 8 bases. The germline V gene encodes CDR1 LNHDA and CDR2 SQIVND (reference sequence). The CDR3 covers 14 residues. V was clipped by 5 bases and J by 6 bases; unmatched bases: 9. As DNA, the CDR3 is TGTGCCAGTAGTGTGCCGGGACAGGCGTCCGAGCAGTACTTC. Its translation is CASSVPGQASEQYF.

This clone was observed a handful of times. The CDR3 coding sequence is TGTGCCAGCAGCTTAGCGCAAGCGCGCGGCTACACCTTC. This codes for CASSLAQARGYTF. V usage is TRBV11-1 and J usage is TRBJ1-2; D uncertain. V was pared by 0 bases and J by 8 bases, with 10 bases between. Germline V gene sequence: CDR1 SGHAT, CDR2 FQDESV (reference sequence). The CDR3 is made up of 13 amino acids.

This clone has more than one count but fewer than ten. The rearrangement links TRBV7-8 to TRBJ1-2; 11 nucleotides align to TRBD1. Germline CDR1 reads SGHVS; CDR2 reads FQNEAQ. The CDR3 spans 15 residues. Trimming removed 5 bases from V and 6 bases from J; junction bases left unmatched: 8. DNA for the CDR3: TGTGCCAGCAGCCCGGACAGGGGGCGTGTAAATGGCTACACCTTC. Protein sequence: CASSPDRGRVNGYTF.

The V and J genes are TRBV29-1 and TRBJ1-5, with TRBD1 matching over 7 bases. Germline values: CDR1 SQVTM, CDR2 ANQGSEA. Trimming removed 7 bases from V and 7 bases from J; junction bases left unmatched: 13. The CDR3 covers 14 residues. The CDR3 bases are TGCAGCGCTCTTGTGGTGGGACAGACCCAGCCCCAGCATTTT. Translating gives CSALVVGQTQPQHF.

This clone was seen a handful of times. The rearrangement links TRBV14 to TRBJ1-4, with D hard to call. From germline, CDR1 is SGHDN and CDR2 FVKESK. Trimming took off 0 bases at V and 5 bases at J, with 10 bases between the two ends. This CDR3 contains 15 residues. The CDR3 DNA sequence: TGTGCCAGCAGCCAAGACTCCGGTCGGAATGAAAAACTGTTTTTT. Translation: CASSQDSGRNEKLFF.

This clone was counted only a few times. The chain recombines TRBV28 with TRBJ2-7; 9 positions agree with TRBD1. Looked up from germline, CDR1 is MDHEN and CDR2 is SYDVKM. This CDR3 is built from 17 residues. V lost 4 bases, J lost 5 bases, and 15 bases stayed unmatched. This chain's CDR3 is CASSWSNRDRVRNEQYF. The CDR3 bases are TGTGCCAGCAGTTGGAGTAACCGGGACAGGGTAAGGAACGAGCAGTACTTC.